The 13 T cell receptor beta chains below come from one sample, sequenced in a study of Graves' ophthalmopathy and Graves' hyperthyroidism. The study amplified TCR beta CDR3 regions using RNA transcripts. HTBI-primed first-round RT-PCR preceded second-round multiplex PCR. One entry per CDR3 protein results from TCRdb running MiXCR on the multiplex PCR reads. The profile shows 260,000 or so distinct CDR3 sequences, roughly 50% of them singletons. The sequenced material came from peripheral blood. These receptors were taken from an adult man with Graves' ophthalmopathy.

This chain's CDR3 is CASSPHGPTYEQYF. The CDR3 bases are TGTGCCAGCAGCCCCCACGGGCCGACCTACGAGCAGTACTTC. V is TRBV7-2 and J is TRBJ2-7; no clear D. This CDR3 has 14 amino acids. Trimming stripped 5 bases from V and 2 bases from J, with 13 bases between. Germline loops: CDR1 SGHTA, CDR2 FQGNSA.

In regard to this clonotype: Germline and junction disagree at one end, which may indicate a read error. The chain uses TRBV2 and TRBJ1-4; weak D call: TRBD1 (5 bases). Germline lookup yields CDR1 SNHLY and CDR2 FYNNEI. This CDR3 is built from 14 residues. The DNA of the CDR3 is TGCGCCAGCAGCCGGGACCCTAGGAATGAAAAACTGTTTTTT. Residues: CASSRDPRNEKLFF.

This CDR3 reads CASSESNTGSPLHF. The CDR3 region has the DNA TGCGCCAGCAGTGAGTCTAACACAGGCTCACCCCTCCACTTT. The J gene is TRBJ1-6, the V gene TRBV10-2, with D maybe TRBD1 (5 bases). The CDR3 runs 14 residues. Germline V gene lookup returns CDR1 WSHSY and CDR2 SAAADI. The V and J ends lost 0 bases and 10 bases respectively, with 10 bases between them.

This clonotype was seen a few times. The gene calls are TRBV13 and TRBJ1-4, with 11 bases fitting TRBD1. Trimming cost V 5 bases and J 6 bases; bases outside gene matches: 5. CDR1 and CDR2 from the germline V gene are PRHDT and FYEKMQ (reference sequence). The CDR3 runs to 15 residues. This CDR3 reads CASSLGTGGDEKLFF. Written as DNA, the CDR3 is TGTGCCAGCAGCCTCGGGACAGGGGGAGATGAAAAACTGTTTTTT.

This clonotype was recorded many times. The rearrangement uses TRBV7-2 and TRBJ2-2; D is uncertain. In germline, CDR1 is SGHTA, CDR2 FQGNSA. Trimming removed 1 base from V and 0 bases from J, with 12 bases in between. This CDR3 spans 17 amino acids. The CDR3 region has the DNA TGTGCCAGCAGCTTAGGGCAGCCAGCCTCGAACACCGGGGAGCTGTTTTTT. Amino acid sequence: CASSLGQPASNTGELFF.

CDR3: CASGLDYSYEQYF. In DNA, the CDR3 is TGTGCTAGTGGTTTGGACTACTCCTACGAGCAGTACTTC. This chain connects TRBV12-5 to TRBJ2-7; the D is unclear. Germline V gene data show CDR1 as LGHNT and CDR2 as FRNRAP. V lost 1 base and J 0 bases, leaving 4 bases between the germline ends. CDR3 length equals 13 residues.

This chain links TRBV10-2 with TRBJ1-1; TRBD1 matches at 7 bases. The germline CDR1 and CDR2 sequences are WSHSY and SAAADI. V shed 3 bases and J 1 base; nucleotides not matched to a gene: 5. This CDR3 is 15 amino acids long. The CDR3 bases are TGCGCCAGCAGTGACCAGGGACAGCCGAACACTGAAGCTTTCTTT. It encodes CASSDQGQPNTEAFF.

V is TRBV10-3 and J is TRBJ1-2, with no clear D. The CDR3 spans 13 residues. V lost 2 bases, J lost 4 bases, and 8 bases lay in between. Germline loops: CDR1 ENHRY, CDR2 SYGVKD. CDR3 nucleotide sequence: TGTGCCATCAGTGAGCAGGAGGGCTATGGCTACACCTTC. This gives the protein CAISEQEGYGYTF.

The chain carries TRBV6-5 and TRBJ2-7; D uncertain. CDR3 size: 15 residues. CDR1 and CDR2 from the germline V gene are MNHEY and SVGAGI. The V gene lost 6 bases and the J gene lost 1 base, with 16 bases spanning the gap. The CDR3 spells CASSPVFGVSYEQYF. CDR3 nucleotides: TGTGCCAGCAGCCCTGTTTTCGGAGTATCCTACGAGCAGTACTTC.

The gene calls are TRBV24-1 and TRBJ1-2; TRBD1 matches 10 bases. J lost 1 base, V lost 4 bases, and 5 bases had no gene match. This CDR3 region has 16 residues. Germline V gives CDR1 KGHDR, CDR2 SFDVKD. CDR3 nucleotides: TGTGCCACCAGTGACCGGCGGACAGGGGGTAACTATGGCTACACCTTC. Protein product: CATSDRRTGGNYGYTF.

This clonotype was seen more than once but under ten times. V is TRBV20-1 and J is TRBJ1-2, with D unclear. With 6 bases removed from V and 4 bases from J, the gap between germline ends came to 18 bases. The CDR3 covers 14 residues. Germline CDR1 DFQATT, CDR2 SNEGSKA (reference sequence). CDR3 region: CSAGPNRERYGYTF. The CDR3 DNA reads TGCAGTGCCGGCCCCAACAGAGAGCGCTATGGCTACACCTTC.

The chain recombines TRBV19 with TRBJ2-7; 10 nucleotides agree with TRBD1. The CDR3 extends over 14 amino acids. Unmatched junction bases numbered 3, after V lost 3 bases and J lost 4 bases. CDR1 LNHDA and CDR2 SQIVND come from the germline V gene (reference sequence). The CDR3 is CASSMGTGDYEQYF. Here the CDR3 DNA reads TGTGCCAGTAGTATGGGGACAGGGGATTACGAGCAGTACTTC. Filled out from reference TRBV19 and TRBJ2-7, the complete variable domain reads DGGITQSPKYLFRKEGQNVTLSCEQNLNHDAMYWYRQDPGQGLRLIYYSQIVNDFQKGDIAEGYSVSREKKESFPLTVTSAQKNPTAFYLCASSMGTGDYEQYFGPGTRLTVT.

This clonotype was seen a few times. This sequence joins TRBV2 and TRBJ1-2; D is possibly TRBD1 (5 bases). This CDR3 is built from 14 residues. V was clipped by 2 bases and J by 5 bases, with 12 bases between them. Per the germline V gene, CDR1 is SNHLY and CDR2 is FYNNEI. The CDR3 DNA reads as TGTGCCAGCAGTGAACCCCAGGGCCCTTATGGCTACACCTTC. It yields the protein CASSEPQGPYGYTF. Filled out from reference TRBV2 and TRBJ1-2, the complete variable domain reads EPEVTQTPSHQVTQMGQEVILRCVPISNHLYFYWYRQILGQKVEFLVSFYNNEISEKSEIFDDQFSVERPDGSNFTLKIRSTKLEDSAMYFCASSEPQGPYGYTFGSGTRLTVV.